This entry features one T cell receptor (beta chain) sequence. The antigen it binds to is not known. One base away there is no much larger clone; base qualities are not given. The identical CDR3 is also encoded by other nucleotide sequences in the sample. The donors were healthy, HIV-negative adults who had no recently reported acute infections or vaccinations. All donors were Caucasian adults living in Nashville, Tennessee, USA. CD4+ T cells were enriched through magnetic negative selection, after which naive cells were positively selected on CD45RA and the remaining negative fraction served as the memory subset. Blood was obtained by leukapheresis, after which PBMCs were separated by Ficoll-Histopaque density gradient centrifugation and cryopreserved in liquid nitrogen vapor phase. Purity and quantity of every magnetically sorted T cell population were checked by analytical flow cytometry. Genomic DNA was isolated from every sorted fraction and measured by UV absorbance on a Nanodrop 2000c.

Using the deep immunoSEQ assay, multiplex PCR amplified TCR CDR3 regions from genomic DNA. For each cell subset, the extracted genomic DNA was distributed evenly across all wells of several immunoSEQ 96-well plates, and each plate served as one replicate. For sorted subsets, around 200 ng genomic DNA, equal to some 30,000 T cell genomes, was loaded into each replicate PCR. The purified libraries were quantified using a Qubit 3.0 fluorometer, sized with a Bioanalyzer 2100, and then quantified again using the KAPA Library Quantification kit. A separate single-read 150-cycle Illumina NextSeq 550 flow cell was used to sequence each immunoSEQ 96-well plate. The original pipeline was this. Because only junctional sequences without quality scores were contained in the immunoSEQ output, filtering matching that applied to full-length reads could not be performed. To assign V/J genes and CDR3, sequences were annotated using PyIR, a Python wrapper for IgBLAST v1.9, with IMGT germline references. Any read was removed if the V/J assignment was weak (E-value above 1e-6), the CDR3 was missing, or the read contained stop codons, out-of-frame junctions, or ambiguous translated residues. V3J clonotypes were defined as sequences sharing the same inferred V gene, J gene, and CDR3 amino acid sequence. The percentage overlap between two repertoires was calculated by dividing the number of shared unique clonotypes by the size of the smaller repertoire. Repertoire richness was assessed with RTK rarefaction, the Chao1 estimator, and Recon v2.1 estimates of unobserved clonotypes. Generation probabilities were computed with OLGA for all TCRbeta clonotypes obtained by the gDNA method from several donors. TCRdb's version of the immuneACCESS table is confined to in-frame rearrangements and falls short of the full clone set. An unresolved V gene accounts for under half of the shortfall where checked; the remainder is of unknown origin. Clone size and the V and J calls come from that table; the DNA yielded D and trimming. The sample data list 2.3 million or so clones, and just over 90% of these were observed just once. The ten biggest clones cover roughly 0.36% of the sample.

The source of the sample is a study of shared clonotypes between healthy human individuals (dated by TCRdb to about 2020). As for the study more broadly: The cohort comprised two women and three men aged 18 to 49 years. For each donor, CD4 naive and CD4 memory were each given three plates, CD8 naive was given two plates, and CD8 memory was given one plate. To estimate repertoire size and how much clonotype sharing occurs between individuals, the study deeply sequenced the blood TCR repertoires of 4 to 6 healthy adults. To increase sequencing depth and limit assay-specific biases, TCR repertoire library preparation and sequencing were carried out by different laboratories using diverse techniques. Leukapheresis yielded between about 0.94 and 9.5 billion PBMCs per donor.

Overall results and qualifications from the work: Pairwise subsampling indicated that sequencing depth was expected to affect the degree of clonotype sharing among donors. When a few donors were compared, the shared fraction of clonotypes was roughly 4.8% for naive CD4, 3.5% to 4% for naive CD8, 2% to 2.5% for memory CD4, and approximately 0.4% for memory CD8. Higher generation probabilities were observed for clonotypes shared by all four sorted-subset donors than for non-shared clonotypes. The genetic and exposure-history diversity represented was limited by the small number of donors. Rarefaction of sorted-subset datasets indicated incomplete sequencing despite the large sequencing depth. Only blood was sampled, and tissue TCR repertoires likely differ from those in blood. Naive subsets generally had larger estimated clonotype richness than memory subsets.

Trimming accounts for 4 bases at V and 3 bases at J, while the number of junction bases matched to no gene is 4. CDR1 and CDR2, per the germline V gene, are MNHNS and SASEGT. The CDR3, cysteine through phenylalanine, is 15 amino acids long. Just the 45-base CDR3 DNA is kept, in frame starting at base 1. The chain was built from TRBV6-1 and TRBJ2-3, with 10 middle bases fitting TRBD1. Sequencing input: naive CD4+ T cells from PBMCs. This sample's cell subset or site label indicates: CD45RA+ positively selected. The TCR comes from a man in his late teens or twenties in good health. Some clones in this sample may be carry-over from other donors' samples. The nucleotides are TGTGCCAGCAGTGTCCGGGACAGGGGTACAGATACGCAGTATTTT. Translated, this is CASSVRDRGTDTQYF.